These 30 T cell receptor beta chains share one sample of origin, sequenced in a study of long-term antiretroviral therapy in people with HIV. Sequencing relied on immunoSEQ assay v3.0, run at survey level. The assay was immunoSEQ multiplex PCR, and TCRdb's table has in-frame clones only and misses some. The table has tens of thousands of clones, roughly 95% seen once. The input for sequencing was unsorted PBMCs, taken roughly 6.2 years after starting antiretroviral therapy. All receptors derive from a man younger than 45 with HIV.

This clone was observed a single time. The chain carries TRBV28 and TRBJ2-7; D is uncertain. This CDR3 contains 11 residues. Trimming took 4 bases from V and 3 from J, leaving 4 bases between them. Germline CDR1 reads MDHEN; CDR2 reads SYDVKM. CDR3 in DNA: TGTGCCAGCAGTTCAATCTACGAGCAGTACTTC. Translation: CASSSIYEQYF. The full variable domain, completed using reference TRBV28 and TRBJ2-7, is DVKVTQSSRYLVKRTGEKVFLECVQDMDHENMFWYRQDPGLGLRLIYFSYDVKMKEKGDIPEGYSVSREKKERFSLILESASTNQTSMYLCASSSIYEQYFGPGTRLTVT.

The V call is TRBV2, the J call TRBJ1-1; D is uncertain. From germline, CDR1 is SNHLY and CDR2 FYNNEI. This CDR3 comprises 14 residues. Trimming stripped 2 bases from V and 1 base from J, with 8 bases between. The CDR3 is CASSESGSNTEAFF. For the CDR3, the DNA is TGTGCCAGCAGTGAATCAGGCTCGAACACTGAAGCTTTCTTT.

V and J are TRBV27 and TRBJ2-1; D call uncertain. V was shortened by 5 bases and J by 7 bases, with 12 bases between the two germline ends. This CDR3 is 13 amino acids long. Germline V CDR1 and CDR2: MNHEY, SMNVEV (reference sequence). CDR3: CASSPSIRNEQFF. CDR3 coding DNA: TGTGCCAGCAGTCCTTCCATAAGGAATGAGCAGTTCTTC.

V and J are TRBV19 and TRBJ1-1; D gene unclear. Germline assignment: CDR1 LNHDA and CDR2 SQIVND (reference sequence). The CDR3 totals 16 residues. Trimming left V 10 bases short and J 0 bases short, with 21 bases between. The CDR3 is CAIPSPETRLNTEAFF. The DNA of the CDR3 is TGTGCCATCCCCAGCCCGGAGACACGACTGAACACTGAAGCTTTCTTT.

The V and J genes are TRBV28 and TRBJ2-2; possible D gene TRBD2, 6 bases. The V gene's germline CDR1 is MDHEN and CDR2 SYDVKM. The CDR3 runs to 17 residues. Deletions cut 3 bases from V and 2 bases from J, with 16 bases between. The CDR3 spells CASSFNDAGRNTGELFF. The DNA for the CDR3 is TGTGCCAGCAGTTTTAATGATGCGGGACGTAACACCGGGGAGCTGTTTTTT.

The chain joins TRBV6-1 to TRBJ2-7; 7 bases align to TRBD2. The germline gives CDR1 MNHNS, CDR2 SASEGT. This CDR3 contains 14 residues. V was pared by 5 bases and J by 0 bases, with 4 bases of the junction left unmatched. The CDR3 DNA is TGTGCCAGCAGTTGGGGGGGTAACTCCTACGAGCAGTACTTC. This gives the protein CASSWGGNSYEQYF.

This clone was seen a handful of times. V and J are TRBV6-4 and TRBJ1-2; D is uncertain. V was trimmed by 3 bases and J by 5 bases, leaving 1 base between them. The CDR3 has 10 residues. Germline-derived CDR1 and CDR2 are MRHNA and SNTAGT. Written as DNA, the CDR3 is TGTGCCAGCAGTGATTATGGCTACACCTTC. The encoded protein is CASSDYGYTF.

The rearrangement uses TRBV4-2 and TRBJ2-7; D gene uncertain. Trimming took 0 bases from V and 4 from J, leaving 7 bases between them. Germline CDR1 reads LGHNA; CDR2 reads YNFKEQ. The CDR3 length is 13 residues. CDR3 protein: CASSQDLEYEQYF. Written as DNA, the CDR3 is TGTGCCAGCAGCCAAGATCTCGAGTACGAGCAGTACTTC.

The rearrangement links TRBV15 to TRBJ2-3, with D tentatively TRBD1 or TRBD2 (6 bases each). Germline V gene sequence: CDR1 LNHNV, CDR2 YYDKDF (reference sequence). CDR3 size: 15 residues. V lost 8 bases, J lost 1 base, and 16 bases lay in between. The CDR3 loop is CATSYGGGGTDTQYF. The CDR3 nucleotides read TGTGCCACCTCGTACGGGGGCGGAGGCACAGATACGCAGTATTTT. Based on the CDR3 plus reference TRBV15 and TRBJ2-3, the full variable domain is DAMVIQNPRYQVTQFGKPVTLSCSQTLNHNVMYWYQQKSSQAPKLLFHYYDKDFNNEADTPDNFQSRRPNTSFCFLDIRSPGLGDTAMYLCATSYGGGGTDTQYFGPGTRLTVL.

The V and J genes are TRBV13 and TRBJ1-4, with D perhaps TRBD1 (6 bases). Germline CDR1 reads PRHDT; CDR2 reads FYEKMQ (reference sequence). The ends were cut back, 3 bases at V and 5 bases at J, with 16 bases in the middle. This CDR3 region has 16 residues. The CDR3 loop is CASSFSSRQENEKLFF. DNA for the CDR3: TGTGCCAGCAGCTTTTCAAGCCGACAGGAGAATGAAAAACTGTTTTTT.

The rearrangement joins TRBV28 to TRBJ1-2; TRBD1 aligns across 9 bases. The V and J ends lost 5 bases and 8 bases, in that order; junction bases with no gene match: 6. CDR1 and CDR2 from the germline V gene are MDHEN and SYDVKM. This CDR3 contains 13 residues. CDR3 sequence: CASSPRDREGYTF. The DNA of the CDR3 is TGTGCCAGCAGTCCCCGGGACAGGGAGGGCTACACCTTC.

The chain carries TRBV5-1 and TRBJ2-3; TRBD2 aligns across 7 bases. The CDR3 runs to 16 residues. The germline CDR1 and CDR2 sequences are SGHRS and YFSETQ. The J segment lost 7 bases and the V segment lost 2 bases, leaving 13 bases of the junction unmatched. CDR3 DNA sequence: TGCGCCAGCAGCTTACCGAAGAGCGGGGTCGTGAATACGCAGTATTTT. Its translation: CASSLPKSGVVNTQYF.

The rearrangement links TRBV2 to TRBJ2-3, with 7 positions matching TRBD2. The CDR3 covers 16 residues. Germline V gives CDR1 SNHLY, CDR2 FYNNEI. The V gene end was trimmed by 5 bases and the J gene end by 5 bases; junction bases not matched to a gene: 13. This CDR3 is CASSTPRSGGGDTQYF. The CDR3 DNA reads as TGTGCCAGCAGTACACCGCGGTCGGGAGGAGGAGATACGCAGTATTTT.

The rearrangement joins TRBV7-9 to TRBJ1-1, with 9 bases that match TRBD1. Looked up from germline, CDR1 is SEHNR and CDR2 is FQNEAQ (reference sequence). The CDR3 is 15 amino acids. V shed 4 bases and J 1 base; nucleotides not matched to a gene: 4. For the CDR3, the DNA is TGTGCCAGCAGCTCCACAGGGGGCGCGAACACTGAAGCTTTCTTT. This codes for CASSSTGGANTEAFF.

V is TRBV4-1 and J is TRBJ2-1; 8 bases fit TRBD1. The CDR3 contains 16 residues. Germline-derived CDR1 and CDR2 are MGHRA and YSYEKL. The V segment lost 3 bases and the J segment 7 bases; nucleotides outside the gene matches: 11. CDR3 nucleotides: TGCGCCAGCAGCCACGTTATTGGACAGGGTATGAATGAGCAGTTCTTC. Amino acids: CASSHVIGQGMNEQFF.

The V gene is TRBV4-1, the J gene TRBJ2-2; 8 nucleotides agree with TRBD1. V lost 1 base to trimming and J lost 5 bases; unmatched junction nucleotides: 12. CDR3 size: 18 residues. Per germline, CDR1 MGHRA and CDR2 YSYEKL. CDR3 in DNA: TGCGCCAGCAGCCAAGGCCTTGTGAGGACAGGGAAAACCGGGGAGCTGTTTTTT. It translates to CASSQGLVRTGKTGELFF.

The chain carries TRBV4-1 and TRBJ1-2; D is undetermined. The CDR3 spans 12 residues. Germline V gene lookup returns CDR1 MGHRA and CDR2 YSYEKL. Trimming removed 2 bases at V and 5 bases at J, with 6 bases between. The CDR3, as DNA: TGCGCCAGCAGCCAATTGGGGTATGGCTACACCTTC. The encoded protein is CASSQLGYGYTF.

The chain links TRBV7-2 to TRBJ2-5, with TRBD1 as a possible D gene (6 bases). In germline, CDR1 is SGHTA, CDR2 FQGNSA. The CDR3 totals 15 residues. V was shortened by 1 base and J by 6 bases, with 15 bases between the two germline ends. The CDR3 DNA follows: TGTGCCAGCAGCTTAGACGCAGGGGCGGAGAAGACCCAGTACTTC. Its translation: CASSLDAGAEKTQYF.

The chain carries TRBV28 and TRBJ2-7; maybe TRBD1 (6 bases). Trimming took off 3 bases at V and 4 bases at J, with 10 bases between the two ends. This CDR3 spans 13 amino acids. The germline CDR1 and CDR2 sequences are MDHEN and SYDVKM. The CDR3 bases are TGTGCCAGCAGTTTGGGGGCGGCGTACGAGCAGTACTTC. This gives the protein CASSLGAAYEQYF.

The chain joins TRBV28 to TRBJ2-3; 13 positions agree with TRBD2. The V gene's germline CDR1 is MDHEN and CDR2 SYDVKM. This CDR3 has 19 residues. V trimming: 5 bases; J trimming: 2 bases; junction bases outside the gene matches: 13. The CDR3 is CASSTKNRLAGGHTDTQYF. The DNA of the CDR3 is TGTGCCAGCAGTACAAAAAACCGACTAGCGGGAGGACACACAGATACGCAGTATTTT.

V usage is TRBV18 and J usage is TRBJ2-5; D not certain. The CDR3 is 13 residues long. With 2 bases removed from V and 4 bases from J, the gap between germline ends came to 8 bases. The germline V gene has CDR1 KGHSH and CDR2 LQKENI. The CDR3 loop is CASSPSGSETQYF. CDR3 DNA: TGTGCCAGCTCACCATCCGGCTCAGAGACCCAGTACTTC.

The genes are TRBV4-1 and TRBJ2-5; 9 nucleotides line up with TRBD2. Germline CDR1 reads MGHRA; CDR2 reads YSYEKL. V trimming: 5 bases; J trimming: 7 bases; junction bases outside the gene matches: 14. The CDR3 has 16 amino acids. CDR3 residues: CASSSGGGASFATQYF. Written as DNA, the CDR3 is TGCGCCAGCAGCAGCGGCGGGGGGGCCTCTTTTGCGACCCAGTACTTC.

This chain links TRBV5-6 with TRBJ1-1; D may be TRBD1 (5 bases). The CDR3 covers 16 residues. The V end was cut by 4 bases, the J end by 1 base, with 17 bases between. Germline CDR1 reads SGHDT; CDR2 reads YYEEEE. CDR3: CASSLRQIARNTEAFF. The DNA of the CDR3 is TGTGCCAGCAGCCTCCGACAGATCGCAAGGAACACTGAAGCTTTCTTT.

The V call is TRBV10-3, the J call TRBJ1-2, with a tentative D call TRBD1 (5 bases). This CDR3 has 15 amino acids. The V end lost 4 bases, the J end lost 1 base, and 13 bases lay between the germline ends. Per the germline V gene, CDR1 is ENHRY and CDR2 is SYGVKD. CDR3 in DNA: TGTGCCATCAGTGGATTCGACAGCTTTAACTATGGCTACACCTTC. Its protein product is CAISGFDSFNYGYTF.

The chain links TRBV6-5 to TRBJ1-2; D call uncertain. Trimming shortened V by 0 bases and J by 4 bases, and 6 bases separated the two germline ends. The CDR3 length is 13 residues. CDR1 and CDR2 from the germline V gene are MNHEY and SVGAGI. The CDR3 is CASSYSAAYGYTF. The DNA for the CDR3 is TGTGCCAGCAGTTACTCGGCAGCCTATGGCTACACCTTC.

The chain recombines TRBV6-1 with TRBJ2-1, with 9 bases lining up with TRBD1. Looked up from germline, CDR1 is MNHNS and CDR2 is SASEGT. CDR3 size: 14 residues. Unmatched junction bases numbered 3, after V lost 1 base and J lost 8 bases. CDR3 bases: TGTGCCAGCAGTGAAGGGGACAGGGTGCATGAGCAGTTCTTC. This encodes CASSEGDRVHEQFF.

This clone appeared a few times. This rearrangement joins TRBV11-1 to TRBJ1-6, with D perhaps matching TRBD1 (6 bases). V lost 5 bases to trimming and J lost 19 bases, with 24 bases between them. The V gene's germline CDR1 is SGHAT and CDR2 FQDESV (reference sequence). There are 14 residues in the CDR3. The CDR3 spells CASSPTRGASVSHF. In DNA, the CDR3 is TGTGCCAGCAGCCCAACAAGGGGGGCTTCGGTATCGCACTTT.

J is TRBJ2-5 and V is TRBV28; TRBD1 or TRBD2 may be the D gene (5 bases each). V was pared by 2 bases and J by 4 bases, with 17 bases between. Germline-derived CDR1 and CDR2 are MDHEN and SYDVKM. CDR3 size: 16 residues. The CDR3 DNA reads as TGTGCCAGCAGTTTACCCTGGTCAGGGCGGGTAGAGACCCAGTACTTC. Its translation is CASSLPWSGRVETQYF.

The chain links TRBV7-3 to TRBJ1-1; D is ambiguous. Trimming pared 3 bases from V and 5 bases from J, leaving 10 bases between. Germline CDR1 is SGHTA and CDR2 is FQGTGA. This CDR3 is built from 13 residues. The CDR3 region has the DNA TGTGCCAGCAGCTTTAAAAGAGAGACTGAAGCTTTCTTT. Its translation: CASSFKRETEAFF.

The chain has TRBV20-1 and TRBJ1-2; tentative D call: TRBD1 (5 bases). The CDR3 loop spans 11 amino acids. Trimming stripped 2 bases from V and 8 bases from J, with 9 bases between. Germline loops: CDR1 DFQATT, CDR2 SNEGSKA (reference sequence). As DNA, the CDR3 is TGCAGTGCTAGACAGGGTGGCGGCTACACCTTC. It is translated as CSARQGGGYTF.